This T cell receptor beta chain is drawn from a study of beta chain features in type 1 diabetes. Sequencing targeted expressed TCRB transcripts, as all isolated RNA had been reverse transcribed. The assay was immunoSEQ multiplex PCR, and TCRdb's table has in-frame clones only and misses some. Altogether roughly 300,000 clones are present, 13% to 15% being singletons, with the ten largest covering 0.015% to 0.02%. The CDR3 is 15 residues long. Looked up from germline, CDR1 is SQVTM and CDR2 is ANQGSEA. V trimming: 5 bases; J trimming: 0 bases; junction bases outside the gene matches: 7. Whole-study findings and limits: The study found moderately but significantly shorter TCRB CDR3s in all four CD4+ subsets of Type 1 diabetes patients.

This clone was counted a few times. Its antigen is undetermined. The sample was naive CD4+ T cells from blood. The chain employs TRBV29-1 and TRBJ2-5; 9 nucleotides align to TRBD2. The TCR comes from a man aged 30-40 years with type 1 diabetes. The CDR3 coding sequence is TGCAGCGTTAGGGGAAGCGGGAGGTACCAAGAGACCCAGTACTTC. Translation: CSVRGSGRYQETQYF.